These 14 T cell receptor beta chains share one sample of origin, sequenced in a study of cytomegalovirus exposure and HLA in healthy donors. 60 Vbeta and 13 Jbeta primers were used in PCR. Repertoires were generated with immunoSEQ multiplex PCR, while TCRdb's copy carries only in-frame clones and drops some. In the table there are about 94,000 clones, about 75% of which are singletons. The sequenced sample was PBMCs. These receptor sequences come from a man aged 40-55 years in good health and CMV-seropositive.

This clone was seen once. The V call is TRBV4-1, the J call TRBJ2-3, with 9 bases fitting TRBD2. Germline assignment: CDR1 MGHRA and CDR2 YSYEKL. This CDR3 comprises 15 residues. J lost 2 bases, V lost 3 bases, and 3 bases had no gene match. The CDR3 DNA sequence: TGCGCCAGCAGCCACCGACTAGCGGACACAGATACGCAGTATTTT. Its protein is CASSHRLADTDTQYF.

This sequence joins TRBV19 and TRBJ1-4, with D hard to call. The V end lost 3 bases, the J end lost 4 bases, and 18 bases lay between the germline ends. The CDR3 is 17 amino acids. Per germline, CDR1 LNHDA and CDR2 SQIVND (reference sequence). The CDR3 coding sequence is TGTGCCAGTAGTATTCGGGTCGCGGGATGGATTAATGAAAAACTGTTTTTT. Translating gives CASSIRVAGWINEKLFF.

This clone was counted between two and nine times. The chain couples TRBV5-6 to TRBJ1-2; 9 bases agree with TRBD1. J lost 0 bases, V lost 1 base, and 1 base had no gene match. The CDR3 loop spans 15 amino acids. Germline V CDR1 and CDR2: SGHDT, YYEEEE. The CDR3 protein is CASSLNRGPNYGYTF. The CDR3 DNA sequence: TGTGCCAGCAGCTTGAACAGGGGGCCTAACTATGGCTACACCTTC.

This clone was found a few times. This chain uses TRBV7-9 with TRBJ2-1, with 10 bases matching TRBD1. This CDR3 is built from 14 residues. Unmatched junction bases numbered 6, after V lost 4 bases and J lost 9 bases. CDR1 and CDR2 (germline): SEHNR, FQNEAQ (reference sequence). CDR3: CASSYVTGGVEQFF. The CDR3 region has the DNA TGTGCCAGCAGCTACGTGACAGGGGGCGTTGAGCAGTTCTTC. Filled out from reference TRBV7-9 and TRBJ2-1, the complete variable domain reads DTGVSQNPRHKITKRGQNVTFRCDPISEHNRLYWYRQTLGQGPEFLTYFQNEAQLEKSRLLSDRFSAERPKGSFSTLEIQRTEQGDSAMYLCASSYVTGGVEQFFGPGTRLTVL.

In this sample, this clone turned up a few times. This chain joins TRBV27 and TRBJ1-5; D is possibly TRBD1 (5 bases). Germline CDR1 and CDR2: MNHEY and SMNVEV (reference sequence). V lost 1 base and J 3 bases, leaving 19 bases between the germline ends. CDR3 length: 18 amino acids. DNA for the CDR3: TGTGCCAGCAGTTTATTGAGTAGGGAGGGGAGGAACAATCAGCCCCAGCATTTT. Its protein is CASSLLSREGRNNQPQHF.

V is TRBV6-1 and J is TRBJ2-5, with 7 bases fitting TRBD2. CDR1 is MNHNS, CDR2 SASEGT, per germline. The CDR3 consists of 13 residues. V gave up 4 bases and J gave up 5 bases; unmatched junction bases: 4. CDR3 nucleotides: TGTGCCAGCAGTGTGAGGGAGGGCGAGACCCAGTACTTC. Amino acids: CASSVREGETQYF.

This clone has just one count. This chain connects TRBV2 to TRBJ2-3, with a weak D call TRBD1 (6 bases). In germline, CDR1 is SNHLY, CDR2 FYNNEI. The V end lost 2 bases, the J end lost 0 bases, and 9 bases lay between the germline ends. The CDR3 has 15 residues. CDR3 in amino acids: CASSEQGTSTDTQYF. The CDR3 coding sequence is TGTGCCAGCAGTGAACAGGGGACAAGCACAGATACGCAGTATTTT.

By its share, this clone is medium-sized. CDR3 amino acids: CASSLMVGPGEQFF. DNA for the CDR3: TGTGCCAGCAGCTTAATGGTGGGGCCTGGTGAGCAGTTCTTC. The chain recombines TRBV7-3 with TRBJ2-1; weak D call: TRBD1 (5 bases). The CDR3 runs 14 residues. Germline V gives CDR1 SGHTA, CDR2 FQGTGA. Trimming removed 1 base from V and 9 bases from J, with 13 bases in between.

The chain joins TRBV7-9 to TRBJ2-2; D is unresolved. This CDR3 comprises 14 residues. Germline V gene data show CDR1 as SEHNR and CDR2 as FQNEAQ (reference sequence). With 7 bases removed from V and 4 bases from J, the gap between germline ends came to 13 bases. CDR3 bases: TGTGCCAGCACGAAACTCCCGCTCACCGGGGAGCTGTTTTTT. Encoded protein: CASTKLPLTGELFF.

The chain has TRBV19 and TRBJ2-7, with 7 bases lining up with TRBD1. The CDR3 extends over 15 amino acids. With V trimmed by 0 bases and J by 1 base, 3 bases remained unmatched. CDR1 is LNHDA and CDR2 is SQIVND in the germline V gene (reference sequence). In DNA, the CDR3 is TGTGCCAGTAGTATAGACACAGGGGTATCCTACGAGCAGTACTTC. As protein: CASSIDTGVSYEQYF.

This chain joins TRBV18 and TRBJ2-7; 12 nucleotides agree with TRBD2. The CDR3 is made up of 16 amino acids. After removal of 1 base from V and 5 bases from J, the junction contained 6 bases not matched to a gene. CDR1 and CDR2 from the germline V gene are KGHSH and LQKENI. CDR3 coding DNA: TGTGCCAGCTCACCACGGGCTAGCGGGGGGGGTCACGAGCAGTACTTC. It codes for CASSPRASGGGHEQYF.

The CDR3 reads CASSSGQGGETQYF. The CDR3 nucleotides are TGTGCCAGCAGCTCGGGACAGGGAGGTGAGACCCAGTACTTC. The rearrangement uses TRBV5-6 and TRBJ2-5; 9 positions agree with TRBD1. Germline CDR1 SGHDT, CDR2 YYEEEE. J lost 5 bases, V lost 3 bases, and 5 bases had no gene match. The CDR3 totals 14 residues.

The chain recombines TRBV2 with TRBJ2-5, with TRBD2 matching 8 bases. The germline V gene has CDR1 SNHLY and CDR2 FYNNEI. This CDR3 has 15 amino acids. The V gene end was trimmed by 7 bases and the J gene end by 1 base; junction bases not matched to a gene: 8. CDR3 nucleotides: TGTGCCAGCAAGAGCGCGGGGGGAACCCAAGAGACCCAGTACTTC. This codes for CASKSAGGTQETQYF.

The CDR3 loop reads CASSPSLREDGYTF. DNA of the CDR3: TGTGCCAGCTCACCCTCATTGAGGGAGGATGGCTACACCTTC. This chain joins TRBV18 and TRBJ1-2; no clear D gene. V was pared by 3 bases and J by 6 bases, with 14 bases between. The length of the CDR3 is 14 residues. The germline CDR1 and CDR2 sequences are KGHSH and LQKENI.